The 32 T cell receptor beta chains in this list originate from one sample, sequenced in a study of T-cell memory formation after mild COVID-19. TCRdb ran MiXCR on the 5' RACE reads and lists one entry per CDR3 protein. This sample has around 320,000 distinct CDR3 sequences; roughly a fifth occur once, and the top ten carry more than 20%. Sequencing used PBMCs or a T cell subset sorted from them (not recorded which). These receptors were obtained from a young man who had mild COVID-19 (a few samples of this study predate the infection). Cell type and time point are not known.

This clonotype appeared once. The rearrangement joins TRBV12-3 or TRBV12-4 to TRBJ2-5, with 8 positions matching TRBD2. Losses at the gene ends were 6 bases for V and 4 bases for J; bases not matched to a gene: 10. The CDR3 is 15 amino acids. CDR3 sequence (DNA): TGTGCCAGCAGCCCCATGACTCGGGGGGGAGAGACCCAGTACTTC. This encodes CASSPMTRGGETQYF.

This sequence joins TRBV5-4 and TRBJ2-7, with D tentatively TRBD1 or TRBD2 (5 bases each). Trimming took off 2 bases at V and 3 bases at J, with 12 bases between the two ends. This CDR3 has 14 residues. CDR1 and CDR2 (germline): SGHNT, YYREEE (reference sequence). The CDR3 sequence is CASSFGTQGYEQYF. The CDR3, as DNA: TGTGCCAGCAGCTTCGGGACCCAGGGCTACGAGCAGTACTTC.

The rearrangement joins TRBV5-1 to TRBJ2-5; no clear D. V was pared by 0 bases and J by 5 bases, with 11 bases between. Germline loops: CDR1 SGHRS, CDR2 YFSETQ. The CDR3 loop spans 14 amino acids. The CDR3 nucleotides read TGCGCCAGCAGCTTGGGGGCCCGAAGGGAGACCCAGTACTTC. Its protein is CASSLGARRETQYF.

This clonotype showed up just a few times. The chain employs TRBV5-5 and TRBJ2-7; D is undetermined. From germline, CDR1 is SGHKS and CDR2 YYEKEE (reference sequence). The CDR3 has 14 amino acids. The V gene lost 4 bases and the J gene lost 5 bases, with 16 bases spanning the gap. The CDR3 loop is CASSPLHTLHEQYV. Written as DNA, the CDR3 is TGTGCCAGCAGCCCCCTTCACACTCTTCACGAGCAGTACGTC.

The chain employs TRBV6-1 and TRBJ1-2; no clear D gene. Trimming shortened V by 1 base and J by 7 bases, and 10 bases separated the two germline ends. CDR1 and CDR2 (germline): MNHNS, SASEGT. The CDR3 is 13 residues long. In nucleotides, the CDR3 is TGTGCCAGCAGTGAAGTGCCAGAAACTGGCTACACCTTC. Protein product: CASSEVPETGYTF.

The chain employs TRBV6-6 and TRBJ2-7; 11 bases fit TRBD2. Germline CDR1 MNHNY, CDR2 SVGAGI (reference sequence). The CDR3 length is 16 residues. The CDR3 region has the DNA TGTGCCAGCAGTGACTCTCGTACTAGCGGGGGTTACGAGCAGTACGTC. Its protein is CASSDSRTSGGYEQYV.

This clonotype occurred a few times. The chain combines TRBV6-2 or TRBV6-3 with TRBJ2-5; 11 bases agree with TRBD2. The CDR3 has 15 amino acids. V dropped 6 bases and J dropped 7; count of bases not matched to a gene: 10. Germline assignment: CDR1 MNHEY and CDR2 SVGEGT. Here the CDR3 DNA reads TGTGCCAGCAGCTCAACTAGCGGGGGACGCGGGACCCAGTACTTC. It translates to CASSSTSGGRGTQYF.

This clonotype came up a few times. The CDR3 region has the DNA TGTGCCAGCAGTTACTACCCCCAGGGGGTCGACACCGGGGAGCTGTTTTTT. Encoded protein: CASSYYPQGVDTGELFF. The rearrangement uses TRBV6-5 and TRBJ2-2, with 7 bases aligning to TRBD1. The CDR3 contains 17 residues. Losses at the gene ends were 1 base for V and 3 bases for J; bases not matched to a gene: 8. In germline, CDR1 is MNHEY, CDR2 SVGAGI.

CDR3 in DNA: TGTGCCAGCAGCTCGGCCCCCCACGAGCAGTACGTC. Translating it yields CASSSAPHEQYV. The J gene is TRBJ2-7, the V gene TRBV11-1; D remains ambiguous. The V end was cut by 4 bases, the J end by 5 bases, with 9 bases between. The CDR3 loop spans 12 amino acids. Per the germline V gene, CDR1 is SGHAT and CDR2 is FQDESV (reference sequence).

In this sample, this clonotype turned up a few times. The chain links TRBV6-2 or TRBV6-3 to TRBJ2-3, with TRBD2 matching over 7 bases. The J segment lost 6 bases and the V segment lost 10 bases, leaving 25 bases of the junction unmatched. The CDR3 has 18 amino acids. Germline V gene sequence: CDR1 MNHEY, CDR2 SVGEGT. CDR3 loop: CATYDPSWTRVLSDTQYF. Here the CDR3 DNA reads TGTGCCACCTACGACCCTTCCTGGACTAGGGTCCTTTCGGATACGCAGTATTTT.

This clonotype has a handful of counts. This chain uses TRBV18 with TRBJ1-1; TRBD1 might be the D (5 bases). This CDR3 has 13 amino acids. Germline V gives CDR1 KGHSH, CDR2 LQKENI. Trimming took 8 bases from V and 1 from J, leaving 11 bases between them. CDR3 bases: TGTGCCAGCGGCTTACAGGAGAACACTGAAGCTTTCTTT. Protein sequence: CASGLQENTEAFF.

Worth noting for this clonotype: The junction differs from germline at one of its ends, possibly a read error. The J gene is TRBJ1-2, the V gene TRBV5-5; possibly TRBD1 for D (5 bases). This CDR3 spans 15 amino acids. In germline, CDR1 is SGHKS, CDR2 YYEKEE (reference sequence). The CDR3 nucleotides are TGTGCCAGCAGCAGAGGAACGGACACCAACTATGGTTACACCTTC. It specifies CASSRGTDTNYGYTF.

At least ten counts were recorded for this clonotype. This chain joins TRBV5-1 and TRBJ1-1, with D maybe TRBD1 (5 bases). The germline V gene encodes CDR1 SGHRS and CDR2 YFSETQ. Trimming removed 0 bases from V and 3 bases from J, with 9 bases in between. CDR3 length: 14 residues. The CDR3 nucleotides read TGCGCCAGCAGCTTGGAGGGGAAGGACACTGAAGCTTTCTTT. Translating it yields CASSLEGKDTEAFF.

This clonotype has more than one count but fewer than ten. V is TRBV5-4 and J is TRBJ2-3, with a possible D match to TRBD1 (5 bases). V was pared by 2 bases and J by 0 bases, with 13 bases between. Germline V lookup: CDR1 SGHNT, CDR2 YYREEE (reference sequence). This CDR3 comprises 16 residues. CDR3 sequence: CASSLSRVRSTDTQYF. The CDR3 DNA is TGTGCCAGCAGCTTAAGCAGGGTGAGGAGCACAGATACGCAGTATTTT.

The V gene is TRBV7-2, the J gene TRBJ1-1; D might be TRBD1 (5 bases). V lost 6 bases and J 4 bases, leaving 15 bases between the germline ends. The CDR3 spans 14 residues. Germline-derived CDR1 and CDR2 are SGHTA and FQGNSA. In DNA form, the CDR3 reads TGTGCCAGCAGAACCCGGGACGGCTTCACTGAAGCTTTCTTT. Its translation is CASRTRDGFTEAFF.

This clonotype has just a few counts. CDR3 sequence reads: CASSFSGAGTPFIQYF. The DNA for the CDR3 is TGTGCCAGCAGCTTTAGCGGGGCTGGGACCCCTTTCATTCAGTACTTC. V is TRBV7-9 and J is TRBJ2-4; TRBD2 aligns across 8 bases. Germline CDR1 is SEHNR and CDR2 is FQNEAQ (reference sequence). The CDR3 spans 16 residues. V lost 3 bases, J lost 9 bases, and 13 bases stayed unmatched.

The chain combines TRBV4-1 with TRBJ2-1, with D possibly TRBD1 on 6 matching bases. Germline CDR1 is MGHRA and CDR2 is YSYEKL. The V gene lost 3 bases and the J gene lost 8 bases, with 14 bases spanning the gap. The CDR3 has 14 residues. The CDR3 loop reads CASSHPGQADEQFF. The CDR3 DNA is TGCGCCAGCAGCCACCCGGGACAAGCAGATGAGCAGTTCTTC.

V and J are TRBV7-6 and TRBJ1-4; D unresolved. The V end lost 3 bases, the J end lost 3 bases, and 14 bases lay between the germline ends. CDR3 length: 16 amino acids. Germline V gene lookup returns CDR1 SGHVS and CDR2 FNYEAQ. This CDR3 is CASSFPDGSPNEKLFF. The CDR3, as DNA: TGTGCCAGCAGCTTCCCGGACGGGTCCCCTAATGAAAAACTGTTTTTT.

The V gene is TRBV5-1, the J gene TRBJ2-2, with a possible D match to TRBD2 (6 bases). The CDR3 sequence is 13 residues long. V shed 5 bases and J shed 5 bases, with 10 bases lying between them. From germline, CDR1 is SGHRS and CDR2 YFSETQ. The CDR3 DNA follows: TGCGCCAGCAGGGCCGGAGGGACCGGGGAGCTGTTTTTT. Protein: CASRAGGTGELFF.

V usage is TRBV6-2 or TRBV6-3 and J usage is TRBJ1-2; D not resolved. Trimming cost V 6 bases and J 6 bases, with 14 bases left between them. The CDR3 sequence is 13 residues long. Per germline, CDR1 MNHEY and CDR2 SVGEGT. CDR3 region: CASSPGRNHGYTF. CDR3 coding DNA: TGTGCCAGCAGCCCCGGACGGAATCATGGCTACACCTTC.

This chain's CDR3 is CASSPRDGPTGELFF. The DNA for the CDR3 is TGTGCCAGCAGCCCCCGGGACGGACCCACCGGGGAGCTGTTTTTT. The gene calls are TRBV7-7 and TRBJ2-2; D is tentatively TRBD1 or TRBD2 (5 bases each). The CDR3 has 15 residues. CDR1 SSHAT and CDR2 FNYEAQ come from the germline V gene (reference sequence). V gave up 5 bases and J gave up 4 bases, with 14 bases separating them.

The chain links TRBV20-1 to TRBJ2-5, with D perhaps matching TRBD1 (7 bases). Trimming took 6 bases from V and 3 from J, leaving 14 bases between them. CDR1 and CDR2 from the germline V gene are DFQATT and SNEGSKA (reference sequence). CDR3 length equals 13 residues. The CDR3 here is CSAIVRGEETQYF. CDR3 DNA sequence: TGCAGTGCCATAGTCAGGGGGGAAGAGACCCAGTACTTC.

This clonotype was counted a few times. The chain uses TRBV5-5 and TRBJ2-1, with D tentatively TRBD1 (5 bases). Germline lookup yields CDR1 SGHKS and CDR2 YYEKEE (reference sequence). This CDR3 has 12 amino acids. Trimming took off 5 bases at V and 10 bases at J, with 13 bases between the two ends. CDR3: CASRPTAGEQFF. In DNA, the CDR3 is TGTGCCAGCAGACCGACAGCCGGAGAGCAGTTCTTC.

The sample holds a few counts of this clonotype. The chain links TRBV4-3 to TRBJ2-2; D not certain. Looked up from germline, CDR1 is LGHNA and CDR2 is YSLEER. The CDR3 is made up of 11 amino acids. V was cut by 11 bases and J by 7 bases, with 11 bases left in between. CDR3 sequence: CAGLGIGELFF. CDR3 coding DNA: TGCGCCGGTTTGGGGATCGGGGAGCTGTTTTTT.

This clonotype was observed a single time. The chain couples TRBV29-1 to TRBJ1-1; D remains ambiguous. The ends were cut back, 2 bases at V and 4 bases at J, with 14 bases in the middle. CDR1 and CDR2 from the germline V gene are SQVTM and ANQGSEA. The length of the CDR3 is 14 residues. CDR3 residues: CSVEPSPWGTEAFF. CDR3 coding DNA: TGCAGCGTTGAACCCTCCCCATGGGGCACTGAAGCTTTCTTT.

This chain links TRBV20-1 with TRBJ2-7; TRBD1 agrees at 10 bases. CDR3 length: 14 residues. Germline CDR1 is DFQATT and CDR2 is SNEGSKA (reference sequence). After removal of 6 bases from V and 2 bases from J, the junction contained 7 bases not matched to a gene. In DNA form, the CDR3 reads TGCAGTGCCGAGGGACAGGGGCTAACCTACGAGCAGTACTTC. Translation gives CSAEGQGLTYEQYF.

The rearrangement joins TRBV6-5 to TRBJ1-5, with a tentative D call TRBD1 (5 bases). Trimming shortened V by 6 bases and J by 12 bases, and 18 bases separated the two germline ends. The V gene's germline CDR1 is MNHEY and CDR2 SVGAGI. This CDR3 comprises 13 residues. DNA of the CDR3: TGTGCCAGCAGCCAAAGGGCAGGGAAGGTCCAGCATTTT. Residues: CASSQRAGKVQHF.

The chain joins TRBV12-3 or TRBV12-4 to TRBJ1-3; 7 nucleotides align to TRBD1. The CDR3 covers 15 residues. With 6 bases clipped from V and 4 bases from J, the junction kept 9 bases outside the gene matches. The CDR3 reads CASRTTGRGGNTIYF. Here the CDR3 DNA reads TGTGCCAGCAGAACGACAGGGCGAGGAGGAAACACCATATATTTT.

V usage is TRBV7-2 and J usage is TRBJ2-3; 10 nucleotides align to TRBD1. Unmatched junction bases numbered 14, after V lost 5 bases and J lost 6 bases. Per germline, CDR1 SGHTA and CDR2 FQGNSA. This CDR3 contains 17 residues. As DNA, the CDR3 is TGTGCCAGCAGCGTGCAGTCGGGACAGGGGCCCATTGATACGCAGTATTTT. It encodes CASSVQSGQGPIDTQYF.

In its sample, this clonotype was seen a few times. The CDR3 region has the DNA TGTGCCAGCAGCACCTGGGACAGCCAAGAGACCCAGTACTTC. This gives the protein CASSTWDSQETQYF. This chain connects TRBV9 to TRBJ2-5, with 7 bases aligning to TRBD1. Trimming cost V 4 bases and J 1 base; bases outside gene matches: 4. CDR1 is SGDLS, CDR2 YYNGEE, per germline. CDR3 length: 14 residues.

This clonotype was picked up a small number of times. The rearrangement uses TRBV24-1 and TRBJ2-5; 10 positions agree with TRBD2. After removal of 3 bases from V and 5 bases from J, the junction contained 2 bases not matched to a gene. This CDR3 is 14 amino acids long. The germline V gene has CDR1 KGHDR and CDR2 SFDVKD. The CDR3 nucleotides are TGTGCCACCAGTGATGTACTAGCGGGGGAGACCCAGTACTTC. This encodes CATSDVLAGETQYF.

V usage is TRBV6-5 and J usage is TRBJ2-7; D not certain. Trimming left V 2 bases short and J 6 bases short, with 14 bases between. The CDR3 runs to 14 residues. CDR1 MNHEY and CDR2 SVGAGI come from the germline V gene. Written as DNA, the CDR3 is TGTGCCAGCAGTTACCGACGAAGCTCGGGCGAGCAGTACGTC. Translation: CASSYRRSSGEQYV.